Presented here are 23 T cell receptor beta chains from one specimen sequenced in a study of blood T cell repertoires in COVID-19. Sequencing was performed with immunoSEQ multiplex PCR; in TCRdb, only in-frame clones are kept and a portion is missing. Here the sample spans about 44,000 clones, approximately 86% being singletons. Sequencing was carried out using peripheral blood. Receptors were obtained from a woman of 80 years or more in a cohort sampled during active or convalescent COVID-19.

This clone came up a few times. This rearrangement joins TRBV4-2 to TRBJ2-1; 7 nucleotides match TRBD1. V trimming: 3 bases; J trimming: 8 bases; junction bases outside the gene matches: 7. This CDR3 region has 14 residues. CDR1 and CDR2 (germline): LGHNA, YNFKEQ. The CDR3 is CASSHDRERDEQFF. The CDR3 nucleotides are TGTGCCAGCAGCCACGACAGGGAACGGGATGAGCAGTTCTTC.

The J gene is TRBJ2-7, the V gene TRBV11-3; D possibly corresponds to TRBD2 (6 bases). Germline lookup yields CDR1 SGHNT and CDR2 YENEEA. Trimming pared 5 bases from V and 7 bases from J, leaving 18 bases between. The CDR3 sequence is 14 residues long. The CDR3 bases are TGTGCCAGCAGCCGCCCTTCGCCCGGAGGGGAGCAGTACTTC. Translation: CASSRPSPGGEQYF. Supplemented by reference TRBV11-3 and TRBJ2-7, the full variable domain reads EAGVVQSPRYKIIEKKQPVAFWCNPISGHNTLYWYLQNLGQGPELLIRYENEEAVDDSQLPKDRFSAERLKGVDSTLKIQPAELGDSAVYLCASSRPSPGGEQYFGPGTRLTVT.

V is TRBV9 and J is TRBJ2-1; TRBD2 agrees at 7 bases. The CDR3 totals 15 residues. CDR1 SGDLS and CDR2 YYNGEE come from the germline V gene. J gave up 2 bases and V 4 bases, and 6 bases lay outside the gene matches. The CDR3 reads CASSPTSATYNEQFF. CDR3 bases: TGTGCCAGCAGCCCTACTAGCGCGACCTACAATGAGCAGTTCTTC.

The chain has TRBV10-3 and TRBJ2-1; 12 bases are shared with TRBD2. This CDR3 is built from 16 residues. V trimming: 11 bases; J trimming: 8 bases; junction bases outside the gene matches: 16. The germline V gene has CDR1 ENHRY and CDR2 SYGVKD. The CDR3 reads CASAGGATSGSYEQFF. For the CDR3, the DNA is TGTGCCTCGGCCGGAGGGGCGACTAGCGGGAGCTATGAGCAGTTCTTC.

For this clone: The sample has other DNA sequences that encode this CDR3 too. The V gene is TRBV3-1 (or the pseudogene TRBV3-2), the J gene TRBJ2-3; D gene uncertain. The CDR3 is 13 amino acids. The V gene lost 1 base and the J gene lost 3 bases, with 5 bases spanning the gap. CDR1 LGHDT and CDR2 YNNKEL come from the germline V gene (reference sequence). CDR3 DNA: TGTGCCAGCAGCCAAGTTCTTACAGATACGCAGTATTTT. The encoded protein is CASSQVLTDTQYF.

The chain is built from TRBV7-6 and TRBJ2-7, with a possible D match to TRBD1 (5 bases). Germline V gives CDR1 SGHVS, CDR2 FNYEAQ. There are 16 residues in the CDR3. V dropped 4 bases and J dropped 6 bases, with 22 bases sitting between them. CDR3 DNA: TGTGCCAGCAGCTCCCAGATTCGGACATCCCAGGCCGAGCAGTACTTC. It yields the protein CASSSQIRTSQAEQYF.

The chain is built from TRBV27 and TRBJ2-3; the match to TRBD2 covers 11 bases. This CDR3 region has 15 residues. Germline CDR1 MNHEY, CDR2 SMNVEV (reference sequence). Trimming cost V 6 bases and J 4 bases; bases outside gene matches: 6. Here the CDR3 DNA reads TGTGCCAGCAGCTTTAGCGGGAGGGCCCCAGATACGCAGTATTTT. The encoded protein is CASSFSGRAPDTQYF.

V is TRBV29-1 and J is TRBJ1-1, with TRBD1 identical over 9 bases. Trimming took 4 bases from V and 4 from J; bases not matched to a gene: 7. The CDR3 spans 14 residues. The germline gives CDR1 SQVTM, CDR2 ANQGSEA. Written as DNA, the CDR3 is TGCAGCGTTGTCGAGACAGGGGGAAGCACTGAAGCTTTCTTT. The encoded protein is CSVVETGGSTEAFF. Variable domain in full (rest from reference TRBV29-1 and TRBJ1-1): SAVISQKPSRDICQRGTSLTIQCQVDSQVTMMFWYRQQPGQSLTLIATANQGSEATYESGFVIDKFPISRPNLTFSTLTVSNMSPEDSSIYLCSVVETGGSTEAFFGQGTRLTVV.

CDR3 in amino acids: CASSDQQDRTNEKLFF. CDR3 bases: TGTGCCAGCAGTGACCAACAAGACAGAACTAATGAAAAACTGTTTTTT. V and J are TRBV28 and TRBJ1-4, with D possibly matching TRBD1 (5 bases). Trimming took 5 bases from V and 1 from J, leaving 14 bases between them. Germline lookup yields CDR1 MDHEN and CDR2 SYDVKM. The CDR3 totals 16 residues.

The chain links TRBV7-2 to TRBJ2-2, with TRBD2 as a possible D gene (6 bases). Germline V CDR1 and CDR2: SGHTA, FQGNSA. The CDR3 spans 16 residues. V lost 4 bases to trimming and J lost 4 bases, with 16 bases between them. The CDR3 loop is CASSSYGGPITGELFF. CDR3 in DNA: TGTGCCAGCAGCTCATACGGGGGACCTATCACCGGGGAGCTGTTTTTT.

The J gene is TRBJ2-3, the V gene TRBV3-1 (or the pseudogene TRBV3-2); 9 bases are shared with TRBD2. V lost 3 bases to trimming and J lost 8 bases; unmatched junction nucleotides: 9. Germline V CDR1 and CDR2: LGHDT, YNNKEL (reference sequence). This CDR3 is built from 15 residues. CDR3 amino acids: CASSQSRVAGVTQYF. DNA for the CDR3: TGTGCCAGCAGCCAGTCTAGGGTAGCGGGGGTTACGCAGTATTTT.

This sequence joins TRBV6-2 or TRBV6-3 and TRBJ1-5; D possibly corresponds to TRBD1 (5 bases). Germline V CDR1 and CDR2: MNHEY, SVGEGT. This CDR3 contains 15 residues. V dropped 3 bases and J dropped 0 bases, with 9 bases sitting between them. Here the CDR3 reads CASSYPGNSNQPQHF. The DNA of the CDR3 is TGTGCCAGCAGTTATCCAGGGAATAGCAATCAGCCCCAGCATTTT.

The chain is built from TRBV4-1 and TRBJ1-2; D uncertain. Trimming shortened V by 0 bases and J by 7 bases, and 9 bases separated the two germline ends. The CDR3 is 13 residues long. Germline loops: CDR1 MGHRA, CDR2 YSYEKL. The CDR3 here is CASSQERTVGYTF. The CDR3 nucleotides are TGCGCCAGCAGCCAAGAGAGGACTGTTGGCTACACCTTC.

The sample holds a few counts of this clone. The V call is TRBV10-2, the J call TRBJ1-1; TRBD1 matches 9 bases. The CDR3 runs 13 residues. Germline V CDR1 and CDR2: WSHSY, SAAADI. Germline trimming cut 6 bases from V and 6 bases from J; bases unmatched to any gene: 5. The CDR3 reads CASREQGAAEAFF. In nucleotides, the CDR3 is TGCGCCAGCAGGGAACAGGGGGCCGCTGAAGCTTTCTTT.

The J gene is TRBJ1-1, the V gene TRBV3-1 (or the pseudogene TRBV3-2), with a tentative D call TRBD1 (6 bases). The germline CDR1 and CDR2 sequences are LGHDT and YNNKEL (reference sequence). V lost 5 bases to trimming and J lost 10 bases, with 23 bases between them. This CDR3 contains 15 residues. CDR3 amino acids: CASSRDGRGRLGAFF. The CDR3, as DNA: TGTGCCAGCAGCAGGGACGGCAGGGGCCGTCTAGGAGCTTTCTTT.

The chain is built from TRBV27 and TRBJ1-1; D is uncertain. CDR1 and CDR2 from the germline V gene are MNHEY and SMNVEV (reference sequence). This CDR3 has 15 residues. V shed 5 bases and J shed 0 bases, with 13 bases lying between them. CDR3 amino acids: CASSPPRVMNTEAFF. The CDR3, as DNA: TGTGCCAGCAGTCCCCCCCGAGTCATGAACACTGAAGCTTTCTTT.

The chain links TRBV11-3 to TRBJ1-2; 10 bases line up with TRBD1. V gave up 5 bases and J gave up 1 base; unmatched junction bases: 7. CDR3 length: 16 amino acids. Germline-derived CDR1 and CDR2 are SGHNT and YENEEA. The CDR3 reads CASSPSWTGGNYGYTF. CDR3 sequence (DNA): TGTGCCAGCAGCCCCTCATGGACAGGGGGTAACTATGGCTACACCTTC. Full variable domain (remainder filled in from reference TRBV11-3 and TRBJ1-2): EAGVVQSPRYKIIEKKQPVAFWCNPISGHNTLYWYLQNLGQGPELLIRYENEEAVDDSQLPKDRFSAERLKGVDSTLKIQPAELGDSAVYLCASSPSWTGGNYGYTFGSGTRLTVV.

J is TRBJ2-7 and V is TRBV7-3, with TRBD2 matching 9 bases. The J segment lost 2 bases and the V segment lost 5 bases, leaving 7 bases of the junction unmatched. Germline assignment: CDR1 SGHTA and CDR2 FQGTGA. The CDR3 has 15 amino acids. The CDR3 nucleotides read TGTGCCAGCAGCGTGAGCGGGGGGCTTACCTACGAGCAGTACTTC. Amino acids: CASSVSGGLTYEQYF.

The rearrangement links TRBV11-3 to TRBJ2-1; 8 bases align to TRBD2. This CDR3 contains 19 residues. V was pared by 2 bases and J by 6 bases, with 18 bases of the junction left unmatched. Germline V gene data show CDR1 as SGHNT and CDR2 as YENEEA. CDR3 loop: CASSLRPLPISGSRNEQFF. In DNA form, the CDR3 reads TGTGCCAGCAGCTTAAGGCCCCTGCCAATCAGCGGGAGTCGCAATGAGCAGTTCTTC.

The chain is built from TRBV7-2 and TRBJ2-2; the match to TRBD2 covers 15 bases. Germline V gives CDR1 SGHTA, CDR2 FQGNSA. This CDR3 spans 18 amino acids. V gave up 4 bases and J gave up 5 bases; unmatched junction bases: 8. CDR3: CASSSPTGTSGRTGELFF. The DNA of the CDR3 is TGTGCCAGCAGCTCACCGACCGGGACTAGCGGGAGGACCGGGGAGCTGTTTTTT.

The chain combines TRBV27 with TRBJ2-7; TRBD1 aligns across 12 bases. Per the germline V gene, CDR1 is MNHEY and CDR2 is SMNVEV (reference sequence). Unmatched junction bases numbered 5, after V lost 6 bases and J lost 2 bases. CDR3 length equals 15 residues. CDR3 region: CASRGGTGGPYEQYF. The CDR3 DNA reads as TGTGCCAGCAGGGGGGGGACAGGGGGCCCCTACGAGCAGTACTTC.

V and J are TRBV2 and TRBJ2-2; a weak D match, TRBD2 (6 bases). CDR3 size: 14 residues. Per the germline V gene, CDR1 is SNHLY and CDR2 is FYNNEI. The ends were cut back, 7 bases at V and 3 bases at J, with 12 bases in the middle. The chain's CDR3 is CASTKERDTGELFF. CDR3 DNA: TGTGCCAGCACCAAAGAGCGGGACACCGGGGAGCTGTTTTTT.

The V call is TRBV19, the J call TRBJ1-5; a possible D gene is TRBD1 (5 bases). Germline V lookup: CDR1 LNHDA, CDR2 SQIVND (reference sequence). V shed 10 bases and J shed 2 bases, with 15 bases lying between them. CDR3 length: 14 amino acids. The CDR3 loop is CATQPGGGNQPQHF. In nucleotides, the CDR3 is TGTGCCACTCAACCGGGGGGGGGCAATCAGCCCCAGCATTTT.